Below, 31 T cell receptor beta chains from the same sample are listed, as sequenced in a study of CXCR3-negative and CXCR3-positive naive CD8 T cells. Findings and caveats of the study: CXCR3-positive naive cells carried more hydrophobic TRB CDR3s than CXCR3-negative naive cells did.

5' RACE with UMI labels generated the TRB cDNA libraries. One entry per CDR3 protein, without DNA, is what TCRdb gives after re-calling the 5' RACE reads. Its listing shows roughly 100,000 distinct CDR3 sequences. What these receptors recognize is not known. Sequenced: naive CXCR3+ CD8+ T cells from blood. Subset described: CD45RO-CCR7+CD27+CD95- naive CD8+ T cells expressing CXCR3 (TNR3+). These receptors were taken from a human donor in good health. Some clones in this sample may be carry-over from other donors' samples.

The chain has TRBV29-1 and TRBJ2-2. CDR3 length: 13 residues. CDR1 SQVTM and CDR2 ANQGSEA come from the germline V gene. The CDR3 spells CSVGVDNTGELFF.

The CDR3 loop is CSARDYLTDTQYF. The rearrangement joins TRBV20-1 to TRBJ2-3. This CDR3 comprises 13 residues. Per the germline V gene, CDR1 is DFQATT and CDR2 is SNEGSKA (reference sequence).

The chain employs TRBV7-8 and TRBJ2-1; without DNA, the TCRdb call of TRBD2 cannot be checked. Per the germline V gene, CDR1 is SGHVS and CDR2 is FQNEAQ. The CDR3 is 15 amino acids. CDR3: CASSPGTSAHNEQFF.

The V call is TRBV29-1, the J call TRBJ1-1. The CDR3 extends over 11 amino acids. The germline CDR1 and CDR2 sequences are SQVTM and ANQGSEA. CDR3 in amino acids: CSVEGGSEAFF.

V gene TRBV13 combines with J gene TRBJ1-1; with no DNA, the TCRdb D assignment of TRBD1 cannot be verified. The germline V gene has CDR1 PRHDT and CDR2 FYEKMQ (reference sequence). The CDR3 loop spans 14 amino acids. The CDR3 protein is CASSSMTGSTEAFF.

The V gene is TRBV28, the J gene TRBJ2-1. The CDR3 has 15 amino acids. CDR1 is MDHEN and CDR2 is SYDVKM in the germline V gene. CDR3 in amino acids: CASSLSFGSYNEQFF.

V usage is TRBV12-3 or TRBV12-4 and J usage is TRBJ1-2; TCRdb indicates TRBD1, and absent DNA this call remains unverified. The CDR3 length is 16 residues. The CDR3 spells CASSSPETGNLYGYTF.

CDR3 loop: CASTRGRYEQYF. This chain connects TRBV13 to TRBJ2-7; with no DNA, the TCRdb D assignment of TRBD2 cannot be verified. Germline CDR1 is PRHDT and CDR2 is FYEKMQ (reference sequence). The CDR3 consists of 12 residues. Drawing the rest from reference TRBV13 and TRBJ2-7, the complete variable domain is AAGVIQSPRHLIKEKRETATLKCYPIPRHDTVYWYQQGPGQDPQFLISFYEKMQSDKGSIPDRFSAQQFSDYHSELNMSSLELGDSALYFCASTRGRYEQYFGPGTRLTVT.

This sequence joins TRBV9 and TRBJ2-2; TCRdb calls TRBD2, which cannot be checked without DNA. Germline CDR1 reads SGDLS; CDR2 reads YYNGEE. The CDR3 runs 22 residues. The CDR3 spells CASSVKRSGLAGTGTLTGELFF.

The gene calls are TRBV29-1 and TRBJ1-2. Germline CDR1 is SQVTM and CDR2 is ANQGSEA. The length of the CDR3 is 14 residues. CDR3: CSVEAEPVNYGYTF. Variable domain in full (rest from reference TRBV29-1 and TRBJ1-2): SAVISQKPSRDICQRGTSLTIQCQVDSQVTMMFWYRQQPGQSLTLIATANQGSEATYESGFVIDKFPISRPNLTFSTLTVSNMSPEDSSIYLCSVEAEPVNYGYTFGSGTRLTVV.

The CDR3 region is CASSLLRELTNQPQHF. J is TRBJ1-5 and V is TRBV28. The CDR3 is 16 amino acids. Germline V gene data show CDR1 as MDHEN and CDR2 as SYDVKM.

The rearrangement uses TRBV12-3 or TRBV12-4 and TRBJ2-7. This CDR3 is 14 amino acids long. The CDR3 sequence: CASSSHGLSYEQYF.

The chain joins TRBV29-1 to TRBJ2-6; the TCRdb call, TRBD1, lacks DNA for checking. Germline V CDR1 and CDR2: SQVTM, ANQGSEA. This CDR3 is built from 16 residues. The CDR3 sequence: CSVERRDRAGANVLTF.

The rearrangement links TRBV29-1 to TRBJ2-7; without DNA, the TCRdb call of TRBD1 cannot be checked. The germline V gene encodes CDR1 SQVTM and CDR2 ANQGSEA. This CDR3 is built from 12 residues. The CDR3 loop reads CSVSPGSYEQYF.

The J gene is TRBJ2-7, the V gene TRBV29-1; no DNA is available, so the TRBD1 call from TCRdb remains unchecked. The germline gives CDR1 SQVTM, CDR2 ANQGSEA. The CDR3 runs 13 residues. The CDR3 is CSVGDIYSYEQYF.

The CDR3 spells CASDQAGGDNEQFF. The chain uses TRBV12-3 or TRBV12-4 and TRBJ2-1; the D call of TRBD2 rests on TCRdb alone, since no DNA is present to check it. This CDR3 is 14 amino acids long.

The rearrangement joins TRBV7-9 to TRBJ2-1; TCRdb indicates TRBD2, and absent DNA this call remains unverified. Germline-derived CDR1 and CDR2 are SEHNR and FQNEAQ (reference sequence). The CDR3 loop spans 16 amino acids. The CDR3 spells CASSSGTSGRPNEQFF.

The chain uses TRBV5-1 and TRBJ1-2; the D call from TCRdb, TRBD1, cannot be confirmed without DNA. Germline V gives CDR1 SGHRS, CDR2 YFSETQ. The CDR3 runs 13 residues. The CDR3 is CASSSDRGDGYTF.

The chain has TRBV20-1 and TRBJ1-5; the D gene TCRdb calls, TRBD1, cannot be checked with no DNA. From germline, CDR1 is DFQATT and CDR2 SNEGSKA (reference sequence). The CDR3 extends over 20 amino acids. The CDR3 here is CSAVANPGQGGVYSNQPQHF.

CDR3 residues: CASSEDRGPLTTEAFF. This chain uses TRBV5-1 with TRBJ1-1; TCRdb reports TRBD1, a call that lacks DNA to check it against. CDR3 length: 16 residues. Germline V gene data show CDR1 as SGHRS and CDR2 as YFSETQ. Combining the CDR3 with reference TRBV5-1 and TRBJ1-1 gives the whole variable domain KAGVTQTPRYLIKTRGQQVTLSCSPISGHRSVSWYQQTPGQGLQFLFEYFSETQRNKGNFPGRFSGRQFSNSRSEMNVSTLELGDSALYLCASSEDRGPLTTEAFFGQGTRLTVV.

The chain combines TRBV23-1 with TRBJ2-1; without DNA, the TCRdb call of TRBD1 cannot be checked. TRBV23-1 is an open reading frame, and its role is uncertain. The CDR3 is 16 amino acids. This chain's CDR3 is CASSQPRDRAIHEQFF.

The chain combines TRBV13 with TRBJ1-2; TCRdb reports TRBD1, a call that lacks DNA to check it against. CDR3 size: 14 residues. Germline lookup yields CDR1 PRHDT and CDR2 FYEKMQ (reference sequence). This CDR3 is CASSLAGDYYGYTF.

The rearrangement joins TRBV2 to TRBJ2-1. The germline V gene encodes CDR1 SNHLY and CDR2 FYNNEI. This CDR3 region has 14 residues. Here the CDR3 reads CASSEYAQHNEQFF.

The chain recombines TRBV12-3 or TRBV12-4 with TRBJ1-5. The CDR3 sequence is 15 residues long. The CDR3 is CASSLGAEDGQPQHF.

This chain connects TRBV10-1 to TRBJ2-7. Germline V gene sequence: CDR1 WNHNN, CDR2 SYGVQD (reference sequence). The CDR3 has 15 residues. The CDR3 loop is CASSDSGDLLYEQYF.

The chain employs TRBV7-2 and TRBJ2-7. The CDR3 loop spans 14 amino acids. CDR1 and CDR2 from the germline V gene are SGHTA and FQGNSA. CDR3: CASRPNGVVHEQYF.

The V and J genes are TRBV27 and TRBJ1-2; the D gene TCRdb calls, TRBD1, cannot be checked with no DNA. Germline loops: CDR1 MNHEY, CDR2 SMNVEV (reference sequence). The CDR3 totals 14 residues. CDR3 region: CASRRTGVNYGYTF.

This sequence joins TRBV7-6 and TRBJ1-1. CDR3 length: 14 amino acids. Germline V gives CDR1 SGHVS, CDR2 FNYEAQ. This CDR3 reads CASSLSGTHTEAFF.

The chain's CDR3 is CASSKGQASYEQFF. This chain links TRBV14 with TRBJ2-1; the D call of TRBD2 rests on TCRdb alone, since no DNA is present to check it. Germline-derived CDR1 and CDR2 are SGHDN and FVKESK. The CDR3 is 14 residues long.

The gene calls are TRBV27 and TRBJ1-5; TCRdb lists TRBD1, though no DNA is available to test this call. Germline V lookup: CDR1 MNHEY, CDR2 SMNVEV (reference sequence). This CDR3 has 15 amino acids. The CDR3 sequence: CASSLAGLGNQPQHF.

The chain's CDR3 is CASGINLYGYTF. The rearrangement links TRBV6-5 to TRBJ1-2. The CDR3 consists of 12 residues. Germline V gives CDR1 MNHEY, CDR2 SVGAGI.